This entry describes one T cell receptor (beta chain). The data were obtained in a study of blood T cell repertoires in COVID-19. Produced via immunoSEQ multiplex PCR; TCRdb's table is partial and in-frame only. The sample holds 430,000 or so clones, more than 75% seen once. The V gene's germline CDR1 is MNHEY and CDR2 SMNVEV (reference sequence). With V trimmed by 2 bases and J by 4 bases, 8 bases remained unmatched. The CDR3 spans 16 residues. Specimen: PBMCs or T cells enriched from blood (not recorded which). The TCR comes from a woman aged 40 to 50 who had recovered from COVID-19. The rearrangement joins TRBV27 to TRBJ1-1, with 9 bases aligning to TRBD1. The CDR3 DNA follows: TGTGCCAGCAGTTTAATCCCCGGGACAGGGCGCACTGAAGCTTTCTTT. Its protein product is CASSLIPGTGRTEAFF.